The 23 T cell receptor beta chains listed next were all sequenced from one sample in a study of T cell clonality in common variable immunodeficiency. The table came from immunoSEQ multiplex PCR; TCRdb's copy has only in-frame clones and leaves some out. The specimen has tens of thousands of clones, none found just once. What was sequenced was peripheral blood mononuclear cells. These receptors all come from a person aged 18-69 years in good health.

This clone was detected a few times. Read sequence stops 3 residues before the CDR3 end, and the germline J gene provides the missing end. This chain uses TRBV5-1 with TRBJ2-1, with 13 nucleotides matching TRBD2. This CDR3 is built from 16 residues. With V trimmed by 3 bases and J by 1 base, 1 base remained unmatched. From germline, CDR1 is SGHRS and CDR2 YFSETQ. The sequenced part of the CDR3 DNA is TGCGCCAGCAGCTGGACTAGCGGGAGATCCTACAATGAG. Translating gives CASSWTSGRSYNE. The CDR3 in its entirety is CASSWTSGRSYNEQFF.

This clone was observed at least ten times. The CDR3 is cut off 3 residues early in the read; its end comes from the germline J gene. The chain couples TRBV7-2 to TRBJ1-5; 8 positions match TRBD1. Germline-derived CDR1 and CDR2 are SGHTA and FQGNSA. This CDR3 has 13 residues. CDR3 bases read: TGTGCCAGCAGCCAGGACAGGGAAGGCCCC. Its translation is CASSQDREGP. The entire CDR3 sequence reads CASSQDREGPQHF.

There are many counts of this clone. The read stops 3 residues short of the end of the CDR3; the missing end is completed from the germline J gene. The V gene is TRBV15, the J gene TRBJ2-1, with TRBD1 matching 9 bases. The CDR3 totals 20 residues. The germline gives CDR1 LNHNV, CDR2 YYDKDF (reference sequence). With V trimmed by 0 bases and J by 0 bases, 12 bases remained unmatched. The CDR3: CATSREVDRGFTSSYNEQFF. CDR3 bases read: TGTGCCACCAGCAGAGAAGTCGACAGGGGGTTCACCAGCTCCTACAATGAG. Based on the CDR3 plus reference TRBV15 and TRBJ2-1, the full variable domain is DAMVIQNPRYQVTQFGKPVTLSCSQTLNHNVMYWYQQKSSQAPKLLFHYYDKDFNNEADTPDNFQSRRPNTSFCFLDIRSPGLGDTAMYLCATSREVDRGFTSSYNEQFFGPGTRLTVL.

Many counts were recorded for this clone. The sequence runs out 3 residues before the end of the CDR3; the remainder is reconstructed from the germline J gene. The chain carries TRBV19 and TRBJ2-3; 9 bases match TRBD1. The germline gives CDR1 LNHDA, CDR2 SQIVND (reference sequence). This CDR3 has 15 residues. Trimming took 10 bases from V and 4 from J; bases not matched to a gene: 12. Incomplete CDR3 DNA: TGTGCCACTCGCCTGGGACAGGGTTCCGCAGATACG. It specifies CATRLGQGSADT. The full-length CDR3 reads as CATRLGQGSADTQYF.

This clone appeared many times. The CDR3 end falls 3 residues outside the read, so it is completed with the germline J gene. The genes are TRBV19 and TRBJ2-7; TRBD1 aligns across 10 bases. Germline V gene data show CDR1 as LNHDA and CDR2 as SQIVND (reference sequence). The CDR3 is made up of 15 amino acids. V dropped 5 bases and J dropped 3; count of bases not matched to a gene: 7. Partial CDR3 DNA: TGTGCCAGTAGTGGACCGGGACAGGGGAACTACGAG. As protein: CASSGPGQGNYE. The CDR3 in full is CASSGPGQGNYEQYF.

In its sample, this clone was seen many times. The read stops 3 residues short of the end of the CDR3; the missing end is completed from the germline J gene. The chain recombines TRBV30 with TRBJ1-3; TRBD1 is a possible D gene (6 bases). Trimming pared 5 bases from V and 0 bases from J, leaving 8 bases between. The CDR3 covers 13 residues. CDR1 is GTSNPN, CDR2 SVGIG, per germline (reference sequence). The part of the CDR3 DNA that was read is TGTGCCTGGGGGGGCGTCTCTGGAAACACC. Its translation is CAWGGVSGNT. The full CDR3 protein is CAWGGVSGNTIYF.

This clone was observed at least ten times. The CDR3 bases that were read are TGTGCCAGTAATGACAGGGCAGGGTCCTACGAG. This sequence encodes CASNDRAGSYE. The whole CDR3 sequence reads CASNDRAGSYEQYF. This sequence joins TRBV19 and TRBJ2-7; 7 bases are a match to TRBD1. With the read ending 3 residues before the CDR3 end, the germline J gene is used to fill in that end. Germline V gene data show CDR1 as LNHDA and CDR2 as SQIVND (reference sequence). J was trimmed by 1 base and V by 7 bases; bases with no gene match: 7. There are 14 residues in the CDR3. Using reference TRBV19 and TRBJ2-7 for the parts outside the CDR3, the full variable domain is DGGITQSPKYLFRKEGQNVTLSCEQNLNHDAMYWYRQDPGQGLRLIYYSQIVNDFQKGDIAEGYSVSREKKESFPLTVTSAQKNPTAFYLCASNDRAGSYEQYFGPGTRLTVT.

This clone was picked up many times. The read falls 3 residues short of the CDR3 end, and the missing part is taken from the germline J gene. This chain links TRBV20-1 with TRBJ2-1; 9 bases agree with TRBD1. CDR3 length: 14 amino acids. CDR1 and CDR2 (germline): DFQATT, SNEGSKA (reference sequence). The V segment lost 6 bases and the J segment 6 bases; nucleotides outside the gene matches: 9. The CDR3 sequence: CSATGQGKFNEQFF. The sequenced part of the CDR3 DNA is TGCAGTGCAACCGGACAGGGGAAGTTCAATGAG.

This clone was seen repeatedly, ten times or more. The CDR3 is cut off 3 residues early in the read; its end comes from the germline J gene. This chain connects TRBV7-2 to TRBJ2-1; TRBD2 is a possible D gene (5 bases). Germline assignment: CDR1 SGHTA and CDR2 FQGNSA. Trimming took off 4 bases at V and 6 bases at J, with 16 bases between the two ends. The CDR3 covers 15 residues. CDR3 sequence: CASSSPGVTTNEQFF. The sequenced part of the CDR3 DNA is TGTGCCAGCAGCTCCCCCGGCGTGACTACCAATGAG.

Many counts were recorded for this clone. Read sequence stops 3 residues before the CDR3 end, and the germline J gene provides the missing end. The V call is TRBV19, the J call TRBJ2-1, with 7 positions matching TRBD2. Unmatched junction bases numbered 1, after V lost 3 bases and J lost 5 bases. Germline-derived CDR1 and CDR2 are LNHDA and SQIVND (reference sequence). The CDR3 is 13 residues long. Incomplete CDR3 DNA: TGTGCCAGTAGTATTCTAGCGGACAATGAG. Protein sequence: CASSILADNE. The whole CDR3 sequence is CASSILADNEQFF.

Remarks on this clone: The observed sequence ends 3 residues before the CDR3 terminus, with the missing tail filled in from the germline J gene. The chain links TRBV18 to TRBJ1-1; the D gene is possibly TRBD1 (6 bases). CDR1 is KGHSH, CDR2 LQKENI, per germline. The CDR3 is made up of 14 amino acids. The CDR3 sequence is CASSPQSQDSEAFF. The sequenced part of the CDR3 DNA is TGTGCCAGCTCACCTCAATCCCAGGACAGCGAA.

Ten or more counts support this clone. The read ends 3 residues before the CDR3 terminus; that terminus is restored from the germline J gene. V usage is TRBV5-5 and J usage is TRBJ2-7; 11 bases agree with TRBD2. Trimming removed 4 bases from V and 4 bases from J; junction bases left unmatched: 7. Per the germline V gene, CDR1 is SGHKS and CDR2 is YYEKEE (reference sequence). This CDR3 region has 15 residues. CDR3 sequence: CASSTGLADIYEQYF. Incomplete CDR3 DNA: TGTGCCAGCAGCACGGGACTAGCGGATATATACGAG.

This clone was seen at least ten times. The CDR3 goes on 3 residues after the read ends, and that part is filled in from the germline J gene. The chain links TRBV5-1 to TRBJ2-7; TRBD2 is a possible D gene (5 bases). This CDR3 has 14 amino acids. Trimming cost V 4 bases and J 6 bases, with 17 bases left between them. Germline CDR1 reads SGHRS; CDR2 reads YFSETQ. The CDR3 bases that were read are TGCGCCAGCAGCCCCCAATCTCTAGCTCCCGAG. This codes for CASSPQSLAPE. From start to end, the CDR3 is CASSPQSLAPEQYF.

This clone showed up many times. The read falls 3 residues short of the CDR3 end, and the missing part is taken from the germline J gene. The V call is TRBV20-1, the J call TRBJ2-3, with 13 nucleotides matching TRBD2. With 0 bases clipped from V and 3 bases from J, the junction kept 9 bases outside the gene matches. The germline CDR1 and CDR2 sequences are DFQATT and SNEGSKA (reference sequence). The CDR3 extends over 18 amino acids. The CDR3 spells CSARDLRTSGSLTDTQYF. The DNA read from the CDR3 is TGCAGTGCTAGAGATCTGAGGACTAGCGGGAGTTTAACAGATACG.

This clone showed up many times. Read sequence stops 3 residues before the CDR3 end, and the germline J gene provides the missing end. This rearrangement joins TRBV5-1 to TRBJ1-5; D possibly corresponds to TRBD1 (5 bases). V lost 0 bases to trimming and J lost 4 bases, with 11 bases between them. Germline values: CDR1 SGHRS, CDR2 YFSETQ. The CDR3 loop spans 15 amino acids. The CDR3 sequence: CASSLDTGINQPQHF. The covered CDR3 bases are TGCGCCAGCAGCTTGGATACAGGAATAAATCAGCCC.

There are many counts of this clone. The read halts 3 residues ahead of the CDR3 end, with the missing end drawn from the germline J gene. The chain recombines TRBV20-1 with TRBJ2-2; D perhaps matches TRBD2 (6 bases). The germline V and J ends were trimmed by 2 bases and 4 bases, with 17 bases remaining between them. The germline gives CDR1 DFQATT, CDR2 SNEGSKA (reference sequence). The CDR3 runs 16 residues. CDR3 region: CSARSHLAGLTGELFF. The CDR3 bases that were read are TGCAGTGCTAGATCTCACCTCGCGGGACTCACCGGGGAG.

Many counts were recorded for this clone. The CDR3 goes on 3 residues after the read ends, and that part is filled in from the germline J gene. The chain combines TRBV20-1 with TRBJ1-3, with 8 positions matching TRBD1. Trimming removed 0 bases from V and 1 base from J; junction bases left unmatched: 5. Germline V gives CDR1 DFQATT, CDR2 SNEGSKA (reference sequence). The CDR3 length is 16 residues. This CDR3 reads CSARDRQGLSGNTIYF. The DNA read from the CDR3 is TGCAGTGCTAGAGATAGACAGGGGTTATCTGGAAACACC.

This clone was seen ten or more times. Read coverage stops 3 residues before the CDR3 terminus; the germline J gene supplies the remainder. The chain is built from TRBV11-2 and TRBJ1-1, with 8 bases matching TRBD1. Germline CDR1 and CDR2: SGHAT and FQNNGV. The CDR3 is 14 amino acids. The CDR3 spells CASSKGQGLGWAFF. The CDR3 bases that were read are TGTGCCAGCAGCAAAGGACAGGGACTCGGCTGG. The complete variable domain, with remaining parts taken from reference TRBV11-2 and TRBJ1-1, reads EAGVAQSPRYKIIEKRQSVAFWCNPISGHATLYWYQQILGQGPKLLIQFQNNGVVDDSQLPKDRFSAERLKGVDSTLKIQPAKLEDSAVYLCASSKGQGLGWAFFGQGTRLTVV.

There are many counts of this clone. Coverage ceases 3 residues before the CDR3 finishes, and the germline J gene fills in the end. The chain has TRBV7-9 and TRBJ2-2; D unresolved. V was shortened by 11 bases and J by 0 bases, with 7 bases between the two germline ends. CDR1 SEHNR and CDR2 FQNEAQ come from the germline V gene (reference sequence). There are 12 residues in the CDR3. The chain's CDR3 is CALTANTGELFF. CDR3 DNA (partial): TGTGCCCTAACCGCGAACACCGGGGAG.

The sample holds a few counts of this clone. With the read ending 3 residues before the CDR3 end, the germline J gene is used to fill in that end. The V gene is TRBV5-1, the J gene TRBJ2-1; possibly TRBD2 for D (5 bases). The V gene lost 1 base and the J gene lost 6 bases, with 8 bases spanning the gap. CDR1 is SGHRS and CDR2 is YFSETQ in the germline V gene. This CDR3 comprises 13 residues. This chain's CDR3 is CASSLLAGNEQFF. CDR3 DNA, as far as it was read: TGCGCCAGCAGCTTGCTAGCAGGCAATGAG.

This clone came up many times. The part of the CDR3 DNA that was read is TGCGCCAGCACTTCCCAGGGTGTGCAGCCCACAGATACG. Translation gives CASTSQGVQPTDT. The complete CDR3 protein is CASTSQGVQPTDTQYF. The chain combines TRBV5-1 with TRBJ2-3; maybe TRBD1 (5 bases). The read falls 3 residues short of the CDR3 end, and the missing part is taken from the germline J gene. The CDR3 length is 16 residues. Trimming removed 6 bases at V and 2 bases at J, with 19 bases between. Germline V gene sequence: CDR1 SGHRS, CDR2 YFSETQ.

With regard to this clone: The read terminates 3 residues before the CDR3 end, so the remaining end is supplied by the germline J gene. This chain uses TRBV7-9 with TRBJ1-6; TRBD1 matches at 8 bases. V lost 3 bases to trimming and J lost 9 bases; unmatched junction nucleotides: 4. This CDR3 comprises 14 residues. Germline V CDR1 and CDR2: SEHNR, FQNEAQ (reference sequence). The CDR3 region is CASSLTGAASPLHF. The sequenced CDR3 bases are TGTGCCAGCAGCTTGACAGGGGCGGCTTCACCC.

In its sample, this clone was seen many times. The read halts 3 residues ahead of the CDR3 end, with the missing end drawn from the germline J gene. The chain joins TRBV20-1 to TRBJ2-2; 8 bases agree with TRBD2. Unmatched junction bases numbered 3, after V lost 5 bases and J lost 4 bases. The V gene's germline CDR1 is DFQATT and CDR2 SNEGSKA (reference sequence). CDR3 length equals 13 residues. The covered CDR3 bases are TGCAGTGCTGACGGACTAGCCACCGGGGAG. Protein: CSADGLATGE. The complete CDR3 reads CSADGLATGELFF.